What follows is one T cell receptor (beta chain) and its context. Sequencing was performed with immunoSEQ multiplex PCR; in TCRdb, only in-frame clones are kept and a portion is missing. The sample has around 67,000 clones, 85% to 90% seen once. The V gene end was trimmed by 4 bases and the J gene end by 7 bases; junction bases not matched to a gene: 6. Looked up from germline, CDR1 is GTSNPN and CDR2 is SVGIG (reference sequence). The CDR3 is 12 residues long. The sample originates from a study of T cell changes during pregnancy in multiple sclerosis. The sequences come from peripheral blood, collected after pregnancy. The source is a female donor in good health, enrolled as a control in a pregnancy study. The chain joins TRBV30 to TRBJ1-1; 7 positions match TRBD1. CDR3 nucleotide sequence: TGTGCCTGGACTAGGGGGCAAAATGAAGCTTTCTTT. Residues: CAWTRGQNEAFF.